What follows are 8 T cell receptor beta chains derived from one specimen sequenced in a study of blood T cell repertoires in COVID-19. Sequencing used immunoSEQ multiplex PCR; TCRdb keeps in-frame clones, though not all of them. The sample records 200,000 to 300,000 clones, approximately 89% being singletons. Sequenced input: PBMCs or T cells enriched from blood (not recorded which). The origin of the receptors is a woman younger than 35 who had recovered from COVID-19.

The genes are TRBV9 and TRBJ2-3; TRBD2 matches at 7 bases. V lost 2 bases and J lost 9; bases outside the gene matches: 15. The germline gives CDR1 SGDLS, CDR2 YYNGEE. The CDR3 sequence is 16 residues long. The CDR3 region has the DNA TGTGCCAGCAGCGTGGAGCGAAGCGGGGCTCCGAACACGCAGTATTTT. This translates into CASSVERSGAPNTQYF.

V gene TRBV24-1 combines with J gene TRBJ2-3, with a weak D call TRBD1 (6 bases). This CDR3 has 16 amino acids. Per the germline V gene, CDR1 is KGHDR and CDR2 is SFDVKD. The V end lost 3 bases, the J end lost 3 bases, and 15 bases lay between the germline ends. In DNA, the CDR3 is TGTGCCACCAGTGATGCTACAGGGATACGGACAGATACGCAGTATTTT. It codes for CATSDATGIRTDTQYF.

The chain couples TRBV11-2 to TRBJ2-2; possibly TRBD2 for D (5 bases). V was clipped by 2 bases and J by 1 base, with 14 bases between them. CDR1 is SGHAT and CDR2 is FQNNGV in the germline V gene. The CDR3 is 17 amino acids. CDR3 amino acids: CASSLRTAGQNTGELFF. CDR3 sequence (DNA): TGTGCCAGCAGCTTACGAACGGCGGGTCAGAACACCGGGGAGCTGTTTTTT.

The chain recombines TRBV11-3 with TRBJ2-1; TRBD2 might be the D (6 bases). The germline V gene encodes CDR1 SGHNT and CDR2 YENEEA. V was shortened by 0 bases and J by 0 bases, with 12 bases between the two germline ends. CDR3 length equals 17 residues. CDR3 sequence (DNA): TGTGCCAGCAGCTTAGATTTCGGCGGGATCTCCTACAATGAGCAGTTCTTC. It specifies CASSLDFGGISYNEQFF.

This chain's CDR3 is CASSPQGKATDTQYF. The CDR3 DNA is TGTGCCAGCAGCCCCCAGGGTAAAGCCACAGATACGCAGTATTTT. The chain joins TRBV7-3 to TRBJ2-3, with a tentative D call TRBD1 (5 bases). The V gene lost 5 bases and the J gene lost 2 bases, with 14 bases spanning the gap. Germline V gene data show CDR1 as SGHTA and CDR2 as FQGTGA. The CDR3 spans 15 residues. The full variable domain, in which reference TRBV7-3 and TRBJ2-3 provide the parts outside the CDR3, is GAGVSQTPSNKVTEKGKYVELRCDPISGHTALYWYRQSLGQGPEFLIYFQGTGAADDSGLPNDRFFAVRPEGSVSTLKIQRTERGDSAVYLCASSPQGKATDTQYFGPGTRLTVL.

This chain links TRBV7-6 with TRBJ1-1; the D is unclear. Per germline, CDR1 SGHVS and CDR2 FNYEAQ. CDR3 length: 13 residues. Trimming took off 2 bases at V and 3 bases at J, with 7 bases between the two ends. DNA of the CDR3: TGTGCCAGCAGCTTAATATCTGACACTGAAGCTTTCTTT. Its protein is CASSLISDTEAFF.

The chain has TRBV4-1 and TRBJ2-7; the D is unclear. Trimming removed 0 bases from V and 2 bases from J, with 8 bases in between. The CDR3 runs to 14 residues. CDR1 and CDR2 from the germline V gene are MGHRA and YSYEKL. The CDR3: CASSQDPVTYEQYF. The CDR3, as DNA: TGCGCCAGCAGCCAAGATCCGGTTACCTACGAGCAGTACTTC.

The chain uses TRBV7-2 and TRBJ2-7; D uncertain. CDR1 SGHTA and CDR2 FQGNSA come from the germline V gene. CDR3 length equals 13 residues. V lost 1 base and J 2 bases, leaving 6 bases between the germline ends. As DNA, the CDR3 is TGTGCCAGCAGCTTAGGAGCCACCTACGAGCAGTACTTC. It encodes CASSLGATYEQYF. The variable domain in full, with the rest retrieved from reference TRBV7-2 and TRBJ2-7, is GAGVSQSPSNKVTEKGKDVELRCDPISGHTALYWYRQSLGQGLEFLIYFQGNSAPDKSGLPSDRFSAERTGGSVSTLTIQRTQQEDSAVYLCASSLGATYEQYFGPGTRLTVT.